Listed below are T cell receptor beta chains from one sample, sequenced in a study of T cell changes during pregnancy in multiple sclerosis. Here immunoSEQ multiplex PCR was the method, and the copy in TCRdb shows in-frame clones only, minus some. Here the sample spans some 39,000 clones, about 88% being singletons. Sequenced here: CD8+ T cells from peripheral blood mononuclear cells, sampled in the first trimester of pregnancy. These TCRs come from a female donor with multiple sclerosis, enrolled in a pregnancy study. The CDR3 runs from the conserved cysteine through the conserved F or W. A D gene is named only where the DNA matches it firmly. Part of the rows lack a size; the others show once, few, many or a class for expanded clones.

V gene	CDR3 length	clone size	J gene	D gene	CDR3 DNA	CDR3 protein
TRBV19	13	NA	TRBJ1-2	NA	TGTGCCAGTAGTATAGCGGGAGGAACGGGCTACACCTTC	CASSIAGGTGYTF
TRBV6-1	15	few	TRBJ2-5	TRBD2	TGTGCCAGCAGTGAACTAGCGGGGGGTGAAGAGACCCAGTACTTC	CASSELAGGEETQYF
TRBV7-9	15	NA	TRBJ2-7	TRBD1	TGTGCCAGCAGCTCAAACCGGGACAGGGCCTACGAGCAGTACTTC	CASSSNRDRAYEQYF
TRBV6-1	15	NA	TRBJ1-2	NA	TGTGCCAGCAGTGAGGCCGCTGGGGCCCCCGGGGGCTACACCTTC	CASSEAAGAPGGYTF
TRBV7-6	18	once	TRBJ2-3	TRBD2	TGTGCCAGCAGCTTACGCCGCGGGACTAGCGCGAGCACAGATACGCAGTATTTT	CASSLRRGTSASTDTQYF
TRBV14	15	NA	TRBJ2-7	TRBD1	TGTGCCAGCAGCCAAGACAGGGGGCATCCCTACGAGCAGTACTTC	CASSQDRGHPYEQYF
TRBV4-3	16	NA	TRBJ2-7	TRBD1	TGCGCCAGCAGCCAAGTGGACCGGGACAGCTCCTACGAGCAGTACTTC	CASSQVDRDSSYEQYF
TRBV19	13	NA	TRBJ1-2	NA	TGTGCCAGTAGTATCGGAGCTAACTATGGCTACACCTTC	CASSIGANYGYTF
TRBV6-5	15	NA	TRBJ2-3	NA	TGTGCCAGCAGTTACTCGTCCTTCCGCACAGATACGCAGTATTTT	CASSYSSFRTDTQYF
TRBV4-3	16	NA	TRBJ2-6	NA	TGCGCCAGCAGCCAATCCCAGGGATCCGGGGCCAACGTCCTGACTTTC	CASSQSQGSGANVLTF
TRBV2	13	NA	TRBJ2-7	NA	TGTGCCAGCAGTAGGACAGTCCAGAACGAGCAGTACTTC	CASSRTVQNEQYF
TRBV25-1	16	NA	TRBJ2-7	TRBD1	TGTGCCAGCAGTGGCACAGGGGTTGCTTCGCCCTACGAGCAGTACTTC	CASSGTGVASPYEQYF
TRBV6-5	15	NA	TRBJ2-1	TRBD2	TGTGCCAGCAGTTACCTAGCGGGGATTTACAATGAGCAGTTCTTC	CASSYLAGIYNEQFF
TRBV30	19	NA	TRBJ2-5	TRBD2	TGTGCCTGGAGTGTACGGGAGGGACTAGCGGGGGGACTCCAAGAGACCCAGTACTTC	CAWSVREGLAGGLQETQYF
TRBV25-1	16	few	TRBJ2-5	TRBD2	TGTGCCAGCAGTGCCGAGACTAGCGGGGGGCAAGAGACCCAGTACTTC	CASSAETSGGQETQYF
TRBV27	15	NA	TRBJ2-1	NA	TGTGCCAGCAGACCCAGGTCCTCATCCTACAATGAGCAGTTCTTC	CASRPRSSSYNEQFF
TRBV7-2	16	NA	TRBJ2-5	NA	TGTGCCAGCAGCCCAGGACCGGGGGTAGGACAAGAGACCCAGTACTTC	CASSPGPGVGQETQYF
TRBV27	15	few	TRBJ1-1	TRBD1	TGTGCCAGCAGTTTGGGGGGACAGGGGAACACTGAAGCTTTCTTT	CASSLGGQGNTEAFF